This passage covers 14 T cell receptor beta chains from one sample sequenced in a study of blood T cell repertoires in COVID-19. Here immunoSEQ multiplex PCR was the method, and the copy in TCRdb shows in-frame clones only, minus some. The sample shows about 430,000 clones, over 75% of them seen only once. Sequenced material: PBMCs or T cells enriched from blood (not recorded which). All receptors come from a woman in her 30s with acute COVID-19.

The CDR3 sequence: CASSPSGDSPLHF. The CDR3 DNA reads as TGTGCCAGCTCCCCGTCCGGGGATTCACCCCTCCACTTT. The chain combines TRBV18 with TRBJ1-6; no firm D call. The germline V gene has CDR1 KGHSH and CDR2 LQKENI. Trimming shortened V by 6 bases and J by 8 bases, and 11 bases separated the two germline ends. CDR3 length: 13 amino acids.

This chain joins TRBV24-1 and TRBJ2-5; 8 bases agree with TRBD1. This CDR3 spans 15 amino acids. Germline trimming cut 3 bases from V and 0 bases from J; bases unmatched to any gene: 2. CDR1 and CDR2 from the germline V gene are KGHDR and SFDVKD. CDR3 sequence: CATSDADRDQETQYF. CDR3 nucleotide sequence: TGTGCCACCAGTGATGCGGACAGGGACCAAGAGACCCAGTACTTC.

This chain uses TRBV5-1 with TRBJ2-2; perhaps TRBD2 as D (6 bases). Trimming pared 0 bases from V and 5 bases from J, leaving 11 bases between. The length of the CDR3 is 15 residues. The germline CDR1 and CDR2 sequences are SGHRS and YFSETQ. The CDR3 DNA reads as TGCGCCAGCAGCTTGGCGCCAGGAGGGACCGGGGAGCTGTTTTTT. This sequence encodes CASSLAPGGTGELFF.

The V and J genes are TRBV5-1 and TRBJ1-5; TRBD1 agrees at 10 bases. The CDR3 is 15 amino acids. Per germline, CDR1 SGHRS and CDR2 YFSETQ. The J segment lost 5 bases and the V segment lost 4 bases, leaving 6 bases of the junction unmatched. The CDR3 loop is CASSLRTGGDQPQHF. Written as DNA, the CDR3 is TGCGCCAGCAGCCTAAGGACAGGGGGGGATCAGCCCCAGCATTTT.

This chain connects TRBV12-5 to TRBJ1-3; D call uncertain. Germline values: CDR1 LGHNT, CDR2 FRNRAP. Trimming cost V 3 bases and J 3 bases, with 6 bases left between them. The CDR3 covers 13 residues. The CDR3 reads CASGFLLGNTIYF. The DNA for the CDR3 is TGTGCTAGTGGTTTCCTACTTGGAAACACCATATATTTT.

This chain connects TRBV6-5 to TRBJ1-5, with 9 bases aligning to TRBD1. Trimming took 4 bases from V and 3 from J; bases not matched to a gene: 4. CDR3 length: 15 residues. CDR1 is MNHEY and CDR2 is SVGAGI in the germline V gene. The CDR3 here is CASSLDRGYNQPQHF. The DNA of the CDR3 is TGTGCCAGCAGTTTGGACAGGGGATACAATCAGCCCCAGCATTTT.

This sequence joins TRBV6-1 and TRBJ1-5, with D possibly TRBD1 on 5 matching bases. This CDR3 has 14 residues. The germline V gene encodes CDR1 MNHNS and CDR2 SASEGT. V shed 2 bases and J shed 6 bases, with 11 bases lying between them. This CDR3 is CASSESGGGQPQHF. The CDR3 nucleotides are TGTGCCAGCAGTGAAAGTGGGGGAGGTCAGCCCCAGCATTTT.

Points on this clone: Other nucleotide sequences in the sample specify the same CDR3. This CDR3 is CASSPGAGNTIYF. The CDR3 DNA follows: TGTGCCAGCTCACCAGGGGCCGGAAACACCATATATTTT. The V and J genes are TRBV18 and TRBJ1-3; D may be TRBD1 (5 bases). V shed 2 bases and J shed 4 bases, with 6 bases lying between them. The CDR3 contains 13 residues. CDR1 and CDR2 (germline): KGHSH, LQKENI.

The rearrangement joins TRBV27 to TRBJ2-7; 7 nucleotides match TRBD1. This CDR3 has 14 amino acids. Germline V gene lookup returns CDR1 MNHEY and CDR2 SMNVEV (reference sequence). Trimming cost V 8 bases and J 5 bases; bases outside gene matches: 12. The CDR3 reads CASGNNRQGHEQYF. The CDR3 nucleotides read TGTGCCAGCGGAAACAACCGACAGGGCCACGAGCAGTACTTC.

The gene calls are TRBV6-5 and TRBJ1-3; weak D call: TRBD1 (5 bases). The CDR3 has 16 residues. Looked up from germline, CDR1 is MNHEY and CDR2 is SVGAGI. V was shortened by 3 bases and J by 2 bases, with 14 bases between the two germline ends. CDR3 sequence (DNA): TGTGCCAGCAGTTATTCGTATGGGGCAGCTGGAAACACCATATATTTT. Translated, it gives CASSYSYGAAGNTIYF.

The V and J genes are TRBV19 and TRBJ1-5, with a weak D call TRBD1 (6 bases). The CDR3 has 14 residues. Germline V gene data show CDR1 as LNHDA and CDR2 as SQIVND (reference sequence). Trimming pared 5 bases from V and 6 bases from J, leaving 14 bases between. CDR3 residues: CASSSTGNGQPQHF. The CDR3 DNA sequence: TGTGCCAGTAGTTCCACAGGGAATGGTCAGCCCCAGCATTTT.

V and J are TRBV5-6 and TRBJ2-7, with D perhaps TRBD2 (6 bases). Looked up from germline, CDR1 is SGHDT and CDR2 is YYEEEE. The ends were cut back, 4 bases at V and 2 bases at J, with 10 bases in the middle. The CDR3 loop spans 13 amino acids. The CDR3 nucleotides are TGTGCCAGCAGCACCGGGAGAGCCTACGAGCAGTACTTC. Encoded protein: CASSTGRAYEQYF.

The chain combines TRBV3-1 (or the pseudogene TRBV3-2) with TRBJ1-6; D ambiguous. Looked up from germline, CDR1 is LGHDT and CDR2 is YNNKEL (reference sequence). Deletions cut 3 bases from V and 0 bases from J, with 9 bases between. The CDR3 runs 16 residues. The CDR3 sequence: CASSQSRSSYNSPLHF. CDR3 nucleotides: TGTGCCAGCAGCCAGTCAAGGAGCTCCTATAATTCACCCCTCCACTTT.

The V call is TRBV7-2, the J call TRBJ2-7; 7 nucleotides line up with TRBD1. CDR1 is SGHTA, CDR2 FQGNSA, per germline. With V trimmed by 1 base and J by 7 bases, 7 bases remained unmatched. This CDR3 comprises 14 residues. For the CDR3, the DNA is TGTGCCAGCAGCTTAGGACGGACAGGAGGTGAGCAGTACTTC. Translation: CASSLGRTGGEQYF.